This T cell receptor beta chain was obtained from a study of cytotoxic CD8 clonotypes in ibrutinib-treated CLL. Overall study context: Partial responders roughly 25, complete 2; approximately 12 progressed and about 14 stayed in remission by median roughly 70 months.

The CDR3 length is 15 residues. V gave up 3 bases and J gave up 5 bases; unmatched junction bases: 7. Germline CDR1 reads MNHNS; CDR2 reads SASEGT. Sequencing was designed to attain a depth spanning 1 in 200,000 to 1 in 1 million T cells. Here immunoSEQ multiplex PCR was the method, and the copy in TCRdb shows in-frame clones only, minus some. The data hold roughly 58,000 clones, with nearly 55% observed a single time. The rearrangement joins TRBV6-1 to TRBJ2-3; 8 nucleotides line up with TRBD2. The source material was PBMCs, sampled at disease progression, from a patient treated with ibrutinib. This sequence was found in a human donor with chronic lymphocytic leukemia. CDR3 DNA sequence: TGTGCCAGCAGTGAGGTTGCGAGCGGGGGAGATACGCAGTATTTT. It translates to CASSEVASGGDTQYF.